This TCR beta chain came from a study of vaccination effects on CD4 cells after COVID-19 (dated by TCRdb to 2022 to 2024). Study-level background: Across the study, the median time from the second dose to post-vaccine sampling was 72 days (range 14 to 241). SARS-CoV-2 spike-specific CD4+ TCR repertoires from before and after mRNA vaccination were compared in COVID-19 convalescent patients and in infection-naive vaccine recipients. A total of approximately 9 COVID-19 convalescent patients and a handful of SARS-CoV-2-naive healthy vaccine recipients were included in the full study. The Oncomine TCR Beta short-read assay on an Illumina iSeq 100 was used to sequence cultures from other donors in the study.

V is reduced by 4 bases and J by 7 bases, leaving a spacing of 5 bases between them. The CDR3 sequence holds 12 residues, the cysteine and phenylalanine included. Left in the record is the CDR3 DNA by itself, 36 bases read in frame from the first base. In the germline V gene, CDR1 corresponds to SGHTA and CDR2 to FQGNSA. In the ViraFEST assay, PBMC were stimulated with viral peptide pools, and TCR sequencing was then used to find antigen-specific CD4+ T cell clonotypes based on their expansion. After less than 13 days of culture, CD4+ T cells were isolated with the EasySep CD4+ T cell isolation kit. Each participant received two doses of an mRNA SARS-CoV-2 vaccine, either BNT162b2 or mRNA-1273. None of the healthy vaccine recipients had a prior SARS-CoV-2 infection, which was confirmed by nucleocapsid antibody tests that came back negative both before and after vaccination. Each well held around 2 million PBMC cultured in IMDM containing approximately 5% human AB serum, roughly 9.6 IU/ml IL-2 and gentamicin, along with roughly 10 ug/ml peptides. Half of the culture medium was replaced with fresh IL-2-containing medium on days 3 and 7. Unless otherwise noted, each peptide stimulation condition was cultured in triplicate wells. Using Ficoll-Paque Plus gradient centrifugation, PBMC were separated from whole blood and then either used fresh or cryopreserved at -140C. The spike proteins of SARS-CoV-2 and of the common cold coronaviruses HCoV-NL63, HCoV-OC43 and HCoV-229E were spanned by overlapping peptide pools. The QIAamp micro DNA kit was used to extract genomic DNA from the cultured CD4+ T cells.

This clone was seen a few times. The clone's antigen remains unknown. Per-base qualities were not stored, and no clone one base away is much larger. To prepare the library, the immunoSEQ multiplex PCR assay was applied. DNA from the cultured and isolated CD4+ T cells underwent TCR beta CDR3 sequencing. Under the source paper's analysis protocol: The analysis removed non-productive TCR sequences, trimmed reads to the CDR3 region, and retained only CDR3s that were 7 or more amino acids long. Antigen-specific clonotypes were identified with the MANAFEST web app by comparing expansion in peptide wells against reference cultures. To count as positive, a clone had to show expansion at FDR<0.05 compared with the reference and with all other wells, an odds ratio above 5, and a frequency above 0.1% in two replicate wells. Cross-reactive clonotypes were defined as significantly expanded in SARS-CoV-2 spike wells and in at least one common cold coronavirus spike condition. CDR3 similarity was assessed by Levenshtein distance with the stringdist R package, and unrooted trees were built with ape in R 3.6.1. TCRdb's version of the immuneACCESS table is confined to in-frame rearrangements and falls short of the full clone set. An unresolved V gene accounts for under half of the shortfall where checked; the remainder is of unknown origin. V, J and clone size were drawn from that table, and D and trimming were deduced from the DNA. The sample contains around 60,000 clones, around 73% of them found a single time. Of the sample, 1% to 1.5% falls within the top ten clones.

Overall results and qualifications from the work: At late post-vaccination timepoints, both infection-induced and vaccine-induced clones showed marked clonal contraction, consistent with waning T cell responses. Limitations of the study were the small number of convalescent patients and the absence of early post-infection timepoints. In healthy vaccine recipients, vaccine-induced clones were almost all SARS-CoV-2 mono-reactive, with only 1 of 255 cross-reactive with common cold coronaviruses.

The sequence joins TRBV7-2 to TRBJ1-6; the D gene is not confidently resolved. The TCR sequence derives from a human donor who received a COVID-19 vaccine. Here the sequenced sample was CD4+ T cells from PBMCs cultured with HCoV-229E spike peptides, taken after COVID-19 vaccination. Interpreted using the paper, the cell subset or site label stands for: HCoV-229E spike overlapping peptide pool stimulation. The base sequence is TGTGCCAGCAGCTCTTACAATTCACCCCTCCACTTT. Its protein reads: CASSSYNSPLHF. Extended through the reference TRBV7-2 and TRBJ1-6 proteins, this CDR3 yields the full variable domain: GAGVSQSPSNKVTEKGKDVELRCDPISGHTALYWYRQSLGQGLEFLIYFQGNSAPDKSGLPSDRFSAERTGGSVSTLTIQRTQQEDSAVYLCASSSYNSPLHFGNGTRLTVT.